This T cell receptor (beta chain) originates from a study of cytomegalovirus exposure and HLA in healthy donors. Trimming at V came to 5 bases and at J to 6 bases, leaving 7 bases not matched to a gene. The CDR3 spans 14 residues. The germline V gene encodes CDR1 MNHEY and CDR2 SVGAGI. Turning to this clone: Its cognate antigen is unknown.

Study-wide points: That first-cohort TCR clusters tended to co-occur in the 120 or so validation repertoires was found in a later analysis. A few chains tied to CMV proved CMV antigen-specific in vitro. Reports credit the classifier with highly specific, highly sensitive diagnosis of cytomegalovirus status. Rare TCR sequences predominated, though certain public TCRs were found in many donors.

The data were produced by immunoSEQ multiplex PCR, yet TCRdb's version contains in-frame clones alone and is incomplete. The sample has about 160,000 clones, approximately 96% seen once. The chain is built from TRBV6-5 and TRBJ2-3; TRBD1 matches 8 bases. The sequence was obtained from a woman aged 18 to 35 in good health and CMV-seronegative. The sample taken for sequencing was PBMCs. CDR3 amino acids: CASSHQGASDTQYF. CDR3 nucleotide sequence: TGTGCCAGCAGTCACCAGGGGGCAAGCGATACGCAGTATTTT.